The clone carrying this T cell receptor (beta chain) was recorded only once. The data were taken from a study of blood T cell repertoires in COVID-19. The overall study: Nucleic acid was either cDNA or gDNA, and it came from T cells, B-cell-depleted T cells, or PBMCs.

Libraries were prepared by immunoSEQ multiplex PCR; TCRdb keeps only in-frame clonotypes and omits some of them. The sample carries 180,000 or so clones, approximately 85% recorded once. Everyone who took part was roughly 18 to 89 years old, and they came from some 23 US areas. The CDR3 loop spans 16 amino acids. Germline CDR1 reads LGHNA; CDR2 reads YNFKEQ. With 2 bases clipped from V and 5 bases from J, the junction kept 7 bases outside the gene matches. The specimen sequenced was PBMCs or T cells enriched from blood (not recorded which). The receptor comes from a woman under 40 who had recovered from COVID-19. The genes are TRBV4-2 and TRBJ2-1; 9 bases are shared with TRBD2. CDR3 protein: CASSQSRTSVDNEQFF. The CDR3 nucleotides read TGTGCCAGCAGCCAAAGTAGGACTAGCGTCGACAATGAGCAGTTCTTC.